This T cell receptor (beta chain) is from a study of blood T cell repertoires in COVID-19. Study context: The United States, Italy and Spain supplied acute and convalescent COVID-19 samples. Sources were T cells, B-cell-depleted T cells, or PBMCs; the material itself was cDNA or gDNA.

Clones were sequenced by immunoSEQ multiplex PCR, and TCRdb holds only the in-frame ones, with some missing. The repertoire holds roughly 200,000 clones, around 90% seen once, with 0.62% in the top ten. CDR1 and CDR2 (germline): KGHSH, LQKENI. Trimming removed 3 bases from V and 1 base from J, with 13 bases in between. There are 16 residues in the CDR3. The chain uses TRBV18 and TRBJ1-5; a weak D match, TRBD1 (5 bases). This receptor was obtained from a man aged 50-59 years with acute or convalescent COVID-19. The sample comprised peripheral blood. CDR3 coding DNA: TGTGCCAGCTCACCTGGGGCAGTAGGGAGCAATCAGCCCCAGCATTTT. It is translated as CASSPGAVGSNQPQHF.